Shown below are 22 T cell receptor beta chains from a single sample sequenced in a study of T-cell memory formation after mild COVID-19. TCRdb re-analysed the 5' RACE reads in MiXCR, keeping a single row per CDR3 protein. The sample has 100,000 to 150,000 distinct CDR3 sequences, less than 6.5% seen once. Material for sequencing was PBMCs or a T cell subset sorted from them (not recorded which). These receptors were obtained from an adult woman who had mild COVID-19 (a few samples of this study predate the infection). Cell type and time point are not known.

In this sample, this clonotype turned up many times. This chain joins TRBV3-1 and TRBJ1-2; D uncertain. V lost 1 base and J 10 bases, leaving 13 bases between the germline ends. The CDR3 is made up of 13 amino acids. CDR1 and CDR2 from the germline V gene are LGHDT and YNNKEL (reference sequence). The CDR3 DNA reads TGTGCCAGCAGCCAAGGCGGTGTTGAGAACTACACCTTC. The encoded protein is CASSQGGVENYTF.

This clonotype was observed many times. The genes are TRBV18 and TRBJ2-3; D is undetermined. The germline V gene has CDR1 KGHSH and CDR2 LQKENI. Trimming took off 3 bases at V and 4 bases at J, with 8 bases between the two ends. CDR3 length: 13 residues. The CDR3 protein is CASSPVGADTQYF. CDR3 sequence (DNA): TGTGCCAGCTCACCGGTCGGCGCAGATACGCAGTATTTT.

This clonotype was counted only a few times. CDR3 sequence (DNA): TGTGCCAGCAGCTCCCAGACGGATAATGAGCAGTTCTTC. Amino acids: CASSSQTDNEQFF. This rearrangement joins TRBV7-8 to TRBJ2-1; D uncertain. CDR1 and CDR2 from the germline V gene are SGHVS and FQNEAQ. V shed 4 bases and J shed 7 bases, with 11 bases lying between them. The CDR3 sequence is 13 residues long.

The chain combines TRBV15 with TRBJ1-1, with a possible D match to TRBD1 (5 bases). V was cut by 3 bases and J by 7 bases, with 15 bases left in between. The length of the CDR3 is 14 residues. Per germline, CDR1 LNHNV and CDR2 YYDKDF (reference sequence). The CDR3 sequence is CATSRRGPTREAFF. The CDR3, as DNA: TGTGCCACCAGCAGGCGGGGACCGACCCGTGAAGCTTTCTTT.

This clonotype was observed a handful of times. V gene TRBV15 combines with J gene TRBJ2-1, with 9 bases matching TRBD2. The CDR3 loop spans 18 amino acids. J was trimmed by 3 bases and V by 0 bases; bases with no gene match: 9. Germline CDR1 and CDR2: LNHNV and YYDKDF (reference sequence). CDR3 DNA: TGTGCCACCAGCAGAGATAATAGCGGGAGAGCCCTCTACAATGAGCAGTTCTTC. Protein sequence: CATSRDNSGRALYNEQFF.

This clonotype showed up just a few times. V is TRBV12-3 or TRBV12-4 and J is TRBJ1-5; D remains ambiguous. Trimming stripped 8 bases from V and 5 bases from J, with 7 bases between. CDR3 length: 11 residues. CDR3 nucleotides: TGTGCCAGCGGGCCGGATCAGCCCCAGCATTTT. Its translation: CASGPDQPQHF.

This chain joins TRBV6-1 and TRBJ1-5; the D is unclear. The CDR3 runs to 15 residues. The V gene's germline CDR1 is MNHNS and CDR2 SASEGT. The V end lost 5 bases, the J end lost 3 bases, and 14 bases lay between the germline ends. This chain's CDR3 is CASSFYAGNNQPQHF. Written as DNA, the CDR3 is TGTGCCAGCAGTTTCTATGCAGGCAACAATCAGCCCCAGCATTTT.

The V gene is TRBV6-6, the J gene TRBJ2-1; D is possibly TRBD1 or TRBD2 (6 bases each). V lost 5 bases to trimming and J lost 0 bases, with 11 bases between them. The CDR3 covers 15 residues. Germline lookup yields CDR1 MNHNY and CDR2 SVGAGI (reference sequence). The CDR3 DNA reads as TGTGCCAGCAGTGAACAGGGAGGCTCCTACAATGAGCAGTTCTTC. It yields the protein CASSEQGGSYNEQFF.

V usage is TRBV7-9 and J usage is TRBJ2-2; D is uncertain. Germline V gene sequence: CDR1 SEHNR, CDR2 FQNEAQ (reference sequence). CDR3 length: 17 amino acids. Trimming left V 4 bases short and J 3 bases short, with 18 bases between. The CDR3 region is CASSSRWLHEDTGELFF. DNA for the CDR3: TGTGCCAGCAGCTCTAGGTGGCTACACGAAGACACCGGGGAGCTGTTTTTT.

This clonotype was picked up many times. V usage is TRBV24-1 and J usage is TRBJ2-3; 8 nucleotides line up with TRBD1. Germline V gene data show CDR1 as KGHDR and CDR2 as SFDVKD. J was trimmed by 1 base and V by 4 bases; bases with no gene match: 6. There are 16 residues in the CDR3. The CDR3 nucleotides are TGTGCCACCAGTGAAACCGGGACAGGACGCACAGATACGCAGTATTTT. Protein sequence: CATSETGTGRTDTQYF.

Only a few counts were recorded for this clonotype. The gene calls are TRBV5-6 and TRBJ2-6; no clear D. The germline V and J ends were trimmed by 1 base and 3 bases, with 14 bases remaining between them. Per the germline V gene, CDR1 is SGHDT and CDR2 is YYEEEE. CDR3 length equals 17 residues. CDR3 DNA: TGTGCCAGCAGCTTGAGGGTAACCTCTATTGGGGCCAACGTCCTGACTTTC. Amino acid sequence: CASSLRVTSIGANVLTF.

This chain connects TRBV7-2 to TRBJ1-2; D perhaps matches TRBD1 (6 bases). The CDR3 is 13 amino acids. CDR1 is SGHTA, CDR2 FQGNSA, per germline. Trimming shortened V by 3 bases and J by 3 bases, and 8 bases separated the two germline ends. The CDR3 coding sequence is TGTGCCAGCAGCTTCTGGACAGACTATGGCTACACCTTC. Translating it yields CASSFWTDYGYTF.

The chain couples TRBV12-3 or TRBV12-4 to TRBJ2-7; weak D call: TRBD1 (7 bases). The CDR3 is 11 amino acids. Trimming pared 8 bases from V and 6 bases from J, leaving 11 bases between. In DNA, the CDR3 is TGTGCCAGCGGCCAGGGGGGCGAGCAGTACTTC. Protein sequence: CASGQGGEQYF.

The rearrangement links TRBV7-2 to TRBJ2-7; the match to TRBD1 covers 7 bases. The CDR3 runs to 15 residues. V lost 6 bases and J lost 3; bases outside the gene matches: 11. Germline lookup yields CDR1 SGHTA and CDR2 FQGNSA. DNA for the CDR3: TGTGCCAGCAGTCGTGTGGGACAGCTAAACTACGAGCAGTACTTC. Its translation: CASSRVGQLNYEQYF.

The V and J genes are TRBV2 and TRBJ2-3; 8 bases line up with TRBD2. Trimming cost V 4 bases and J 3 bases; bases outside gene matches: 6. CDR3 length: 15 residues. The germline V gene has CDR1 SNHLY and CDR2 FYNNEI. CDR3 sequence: CASSGSAGGTDTQYF. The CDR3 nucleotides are TGTGCCAGCAGTGGATCCGCGGGAGGAACAGATACGCAGTATTTT.

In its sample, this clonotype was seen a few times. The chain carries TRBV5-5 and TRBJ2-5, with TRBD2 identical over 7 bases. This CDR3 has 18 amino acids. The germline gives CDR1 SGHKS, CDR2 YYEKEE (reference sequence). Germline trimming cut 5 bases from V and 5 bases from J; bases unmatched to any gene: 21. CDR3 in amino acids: CASRRPPPSGLYGETQYF. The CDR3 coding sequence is TGTGCCAGCAGACGCCCCCCCCCTAGCGGTCTCTATGGGGAGACCCAGTACTTC.

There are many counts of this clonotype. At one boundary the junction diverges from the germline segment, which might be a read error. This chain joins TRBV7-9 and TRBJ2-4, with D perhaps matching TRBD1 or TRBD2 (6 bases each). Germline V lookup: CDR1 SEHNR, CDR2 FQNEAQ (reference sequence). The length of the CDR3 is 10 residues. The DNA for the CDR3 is TGTGCCAGCAGCCCAGGGGTGGAGGGCTTC. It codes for CASSPGVEGF.

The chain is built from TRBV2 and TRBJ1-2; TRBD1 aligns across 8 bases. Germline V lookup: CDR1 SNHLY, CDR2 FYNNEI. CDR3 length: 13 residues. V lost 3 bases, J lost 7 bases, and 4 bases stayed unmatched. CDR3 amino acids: CASSEDRAGGYTF. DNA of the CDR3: TGTGCCAGCAGTGAGGACAGGGCCGGTGGCTACACCTTC.

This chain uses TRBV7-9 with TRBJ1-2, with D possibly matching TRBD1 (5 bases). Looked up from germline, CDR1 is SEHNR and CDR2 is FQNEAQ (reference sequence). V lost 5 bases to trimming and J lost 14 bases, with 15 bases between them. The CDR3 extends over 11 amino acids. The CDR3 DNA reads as TGTGCCAGCAGCCCTGGGACCGCCCAAACCTTC. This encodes CASSPGTAQTF.

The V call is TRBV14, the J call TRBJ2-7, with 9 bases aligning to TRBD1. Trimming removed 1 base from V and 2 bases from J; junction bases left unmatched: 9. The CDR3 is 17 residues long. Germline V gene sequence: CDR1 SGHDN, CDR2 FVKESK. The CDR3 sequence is CASSQATLRDRAYEQYF. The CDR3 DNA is TGTGCCAGCAGCCAAGCTACCCTTCGGGACAGGGCCTACGAGCAGTACTTC. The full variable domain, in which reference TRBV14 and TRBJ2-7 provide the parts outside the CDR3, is EAGVTQFPSHSVIEKGQTVTLRCDPISGHDNLYWYRRVMGKEIKFLLHFVKESKQDESGMPNNRFLAERTGGTYSTLKVQPAELEDSGVYFCASSQATLRDRAYEQYFGPGTRLTVT.

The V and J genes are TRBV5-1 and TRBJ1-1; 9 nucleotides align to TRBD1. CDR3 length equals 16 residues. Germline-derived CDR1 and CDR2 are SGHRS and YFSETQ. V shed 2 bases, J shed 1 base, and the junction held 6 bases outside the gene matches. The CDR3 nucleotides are TGCGCCAGCAGCTTAAATCTGGGACAGGGGAACACTGAAGCTTTCTTT. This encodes CASSLNLGQGNTEAFF. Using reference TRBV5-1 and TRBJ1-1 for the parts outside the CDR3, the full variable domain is KAGVTQTPRYLIKTRGQQVTLSCSPISGHRSVSWYQQTPGQGLQFLFEYFSETQRNKGNFPGRFSGRQFSNSRSEMNVSTLELGDSALYLCASSLNLGQGNTEAFFGQGTRLTVV.

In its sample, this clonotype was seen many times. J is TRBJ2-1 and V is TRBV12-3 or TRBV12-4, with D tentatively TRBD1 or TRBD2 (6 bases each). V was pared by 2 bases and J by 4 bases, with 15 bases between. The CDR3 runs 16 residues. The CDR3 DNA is TGTGCCAGCAGTTTAAGAGGAGGGGGGACGTACAATGAGCAGTTCTTC. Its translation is CASSLRGGGTYNEQFF.